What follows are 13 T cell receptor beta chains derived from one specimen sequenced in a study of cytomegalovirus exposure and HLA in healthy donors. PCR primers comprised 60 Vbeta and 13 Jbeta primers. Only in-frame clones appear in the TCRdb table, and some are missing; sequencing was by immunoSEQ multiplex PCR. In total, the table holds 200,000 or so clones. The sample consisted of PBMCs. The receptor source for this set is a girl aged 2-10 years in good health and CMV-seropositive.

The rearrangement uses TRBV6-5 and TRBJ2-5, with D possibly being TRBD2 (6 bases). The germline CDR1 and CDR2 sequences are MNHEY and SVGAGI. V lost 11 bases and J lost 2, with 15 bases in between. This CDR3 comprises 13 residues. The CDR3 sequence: CAAGGDLQETQYF. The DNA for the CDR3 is TGTGCCGCAGGCGGGGACTTACAAGAGACCCAGTACTTC.

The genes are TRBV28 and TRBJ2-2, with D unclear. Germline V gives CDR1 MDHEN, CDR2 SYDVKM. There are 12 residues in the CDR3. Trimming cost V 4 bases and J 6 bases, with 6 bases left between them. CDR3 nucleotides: TGTGCCAGCAGTTGGCTCGCCGGGGAGCTGTTTTTT. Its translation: CASSWLAGELFF.

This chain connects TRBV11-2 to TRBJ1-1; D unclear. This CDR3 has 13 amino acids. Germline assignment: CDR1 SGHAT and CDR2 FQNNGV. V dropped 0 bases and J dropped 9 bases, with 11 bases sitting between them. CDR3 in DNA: TGTGCCAGCAGCTTAGAGTTATCCAGGAAAGCTTTCTTT. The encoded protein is CASSLELSRKAFF.

The CDR3 sequence: CAISHLGTSGQDTQYF. In nucleotides, the CDR3 is TGTGCCATCAGTCACCTCGGGACTAGCGGTCAGGATACGCAGTATTTT. The chain employs TRBV10-3 and TRBJ2-3; the match to TRBD2 covers 11 bases. In germline, CDR1 is ENHRY, CDR2 SYGVKD. The CDR3 loop spans 16 amino acids. The J segment lost 6 bases and the V segment lost 5 bases, leaving 10 bases of the junction unmatched.

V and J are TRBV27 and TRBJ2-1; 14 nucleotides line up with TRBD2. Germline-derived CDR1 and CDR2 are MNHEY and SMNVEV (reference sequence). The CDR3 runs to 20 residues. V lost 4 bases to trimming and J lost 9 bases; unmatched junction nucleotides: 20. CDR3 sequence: CASSSRFQPGTSGSLTEQFF. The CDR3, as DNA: TGTGCCAGCAGTTCCCGGTTTCAACCTGGGACTAGCGGGAGTTTGACTGAGCAGTTCTTC.

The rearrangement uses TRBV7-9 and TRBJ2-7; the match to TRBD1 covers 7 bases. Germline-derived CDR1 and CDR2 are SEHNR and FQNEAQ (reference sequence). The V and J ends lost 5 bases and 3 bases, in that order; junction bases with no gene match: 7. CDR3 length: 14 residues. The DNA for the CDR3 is TGTGCCAGCAGCCGCCGGGACAGCAACTACGAGCAGTACTTC. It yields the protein CASSRRDSNYEQYF.

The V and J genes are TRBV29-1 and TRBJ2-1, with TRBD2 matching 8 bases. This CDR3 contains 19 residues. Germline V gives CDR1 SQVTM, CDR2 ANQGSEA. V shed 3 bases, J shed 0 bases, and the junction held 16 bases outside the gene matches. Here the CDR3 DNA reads TGCAGCGTTGATACCTTTGGTCTAGCGGGCAGGTCCTCCTACAATGAGCAGTTCTTC. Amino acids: CSVDTFGLAGRSSYNEQFF.

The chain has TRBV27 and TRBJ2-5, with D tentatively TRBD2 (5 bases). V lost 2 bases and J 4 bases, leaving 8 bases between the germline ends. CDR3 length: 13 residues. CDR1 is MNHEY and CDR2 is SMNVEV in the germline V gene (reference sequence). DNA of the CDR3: TGTGCCAGCAGTTTACAGGCGGGAGAGACCCAGTACTTC. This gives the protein CASSLQAGETQYF.

The CDR3 sequence: CASSPNDPGLADYEQYF. CDR3 nucleotides: TGTGCCAGCTCACCAAACGATCCTGGACTAGCCGACTACGAGCAGTACTTC. The chain recombines TRBV18 with TRBJ2-7; TRBD2 matches at 8 bases. The junction had 12 bases not matched to a gene; V was cut back by 2 bases and J by 3 bases. This CDR3 spans 17 amino acids. The germline V gene has CDR1 KGHSH and CDR2 LQKENI.

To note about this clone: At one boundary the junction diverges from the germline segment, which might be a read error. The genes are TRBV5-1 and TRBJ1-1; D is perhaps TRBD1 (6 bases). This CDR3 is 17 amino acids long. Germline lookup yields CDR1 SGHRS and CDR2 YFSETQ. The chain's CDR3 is CASSPNRVSTVKTEAFF. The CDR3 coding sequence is TGCGCCAGCAGCCCGAACAGGGTATCAACGGTGAAAACTGAAGCTTTCTTT.

CDR3 sequence reads: CASGKRVAFF. The CDR3 DNA is TGTGCCAGCGGGAAGAGGGTAGCTTTCTTT. V is TRBV28 and J is TRBJ1-1, with no clear D. Germline V CDR1 and CDR2: MDHEN, SYDVKM. V dropped 8 bases and J dropped 10 bases, with 11 bases sitting between them. The CDR3 loop spans 10 amino acids. Supplemented by reference TRBV28 and TRBJ1-1, the full variable domain reads DVKVTQSSRYLVKRTGEKVFLECVQDMDHENMFWYRQDPGLGLRLIYFSYDVKMKEKGDIPEGYSVSREKKERFSLILESASTNQTSMYLCASGKRVAFFGQGTRLTVV.

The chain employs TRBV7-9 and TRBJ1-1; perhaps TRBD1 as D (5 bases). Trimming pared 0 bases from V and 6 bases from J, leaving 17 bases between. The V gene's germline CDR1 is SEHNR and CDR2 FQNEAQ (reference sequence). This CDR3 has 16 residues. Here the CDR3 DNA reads TGTGCCAGCAGCTTAGCCCCCCGGGGGGACCTGCCTGAAGCTTTCTTT. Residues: CASSLAPRGDLPEAFF.

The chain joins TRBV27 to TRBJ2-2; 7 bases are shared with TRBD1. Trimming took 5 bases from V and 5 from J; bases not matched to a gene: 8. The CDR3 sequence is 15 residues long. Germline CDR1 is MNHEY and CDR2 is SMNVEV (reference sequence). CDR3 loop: CASSLQGTGTGELFF. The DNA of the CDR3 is TGTGCCAGCAGTCTACAGGGGACGGGGACCGGGGAGCTGTTTTTT.